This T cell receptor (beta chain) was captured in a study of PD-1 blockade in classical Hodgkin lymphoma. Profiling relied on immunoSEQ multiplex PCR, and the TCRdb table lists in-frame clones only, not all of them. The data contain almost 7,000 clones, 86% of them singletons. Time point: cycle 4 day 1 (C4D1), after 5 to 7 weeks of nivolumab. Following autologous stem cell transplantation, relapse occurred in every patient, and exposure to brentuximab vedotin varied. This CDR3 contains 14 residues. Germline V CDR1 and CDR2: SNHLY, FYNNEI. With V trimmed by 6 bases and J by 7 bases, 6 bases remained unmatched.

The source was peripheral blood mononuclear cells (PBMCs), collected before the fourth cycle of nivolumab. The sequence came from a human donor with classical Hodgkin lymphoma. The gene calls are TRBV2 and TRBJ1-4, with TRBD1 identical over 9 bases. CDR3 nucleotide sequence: TGTGCCAGCAGGTCCGGGACAGGGACTGAAAAACTGTTTTTT. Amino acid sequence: CASRSGTGTEKLFF.